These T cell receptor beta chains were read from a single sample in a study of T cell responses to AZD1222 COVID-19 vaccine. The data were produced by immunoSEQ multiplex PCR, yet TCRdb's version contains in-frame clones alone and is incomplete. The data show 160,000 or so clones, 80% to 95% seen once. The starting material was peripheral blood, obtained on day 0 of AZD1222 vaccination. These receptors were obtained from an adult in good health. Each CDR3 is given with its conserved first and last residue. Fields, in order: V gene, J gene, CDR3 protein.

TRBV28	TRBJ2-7	CASSSKGGYEQYF
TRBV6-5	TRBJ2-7	CASSYPGGEQYF
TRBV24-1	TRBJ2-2	CATSVKIPTSGNTGELFF
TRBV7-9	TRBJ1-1	CASSLARHLNTEAFF
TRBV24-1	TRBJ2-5	CATSDYVGTQYF
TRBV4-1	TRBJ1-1	CASSQDKSLGAFF
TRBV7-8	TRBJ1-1	CASSPSSRVGTEAFF
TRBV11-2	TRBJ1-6	CASSLAGTASPLHF
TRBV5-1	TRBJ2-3	CASSPGLAGTDTQYF
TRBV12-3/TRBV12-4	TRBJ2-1	CASSSSNEQFF
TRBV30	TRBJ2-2	CAWSVLDLNTGELFF
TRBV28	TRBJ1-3	CASSRGQGAGNTIYF
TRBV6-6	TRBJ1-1	CASTTEAFF
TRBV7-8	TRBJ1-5	CASSLDHSSNQPQHF
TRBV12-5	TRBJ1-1	CARAPTQGPGDTEAFF
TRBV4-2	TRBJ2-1	CASSQEIIDEQFF
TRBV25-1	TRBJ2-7	CASTQGGAEQYF
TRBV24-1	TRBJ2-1	CATSASAGPLDEQFF
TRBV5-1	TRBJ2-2	CASSLAPGGTGELFF
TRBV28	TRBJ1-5	CASSFSEGGQPQHF
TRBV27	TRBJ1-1	CASSYLGAGAEAFF
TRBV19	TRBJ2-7	CASSIQLGPYEQYF
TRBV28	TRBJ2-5	CATTPGARTVETQYF
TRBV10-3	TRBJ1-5	CAISESEDQPQHF
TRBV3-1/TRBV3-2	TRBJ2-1	CASSQDKRAEQFF
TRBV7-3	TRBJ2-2	CASSLFRNTGELFF
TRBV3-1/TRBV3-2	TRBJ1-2	CASSSGVPPNYGYTF
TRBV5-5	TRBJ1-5	CASSLAGYQPQHF
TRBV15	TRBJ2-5	CATSRGDRGWETQYF
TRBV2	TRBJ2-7	CASSEVEGRNEQYF
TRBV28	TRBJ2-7	CASSRTGGSYEQYF
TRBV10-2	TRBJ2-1	CATSESGTSGSDEQFF
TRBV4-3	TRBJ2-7	CASSQAAGGVHEQYF
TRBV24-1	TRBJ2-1	CATSDFHGSAYNEQFF
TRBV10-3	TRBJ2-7	CASTGGSYEQYF
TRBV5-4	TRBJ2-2	CASSLSSGAGELFF
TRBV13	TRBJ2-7	CASSLDRYEQYF
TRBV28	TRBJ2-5	CASKSYTGQKETQYF
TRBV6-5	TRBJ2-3	CASGGLAVSTDTQYF
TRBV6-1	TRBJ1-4	CASSELWGAEKLFF
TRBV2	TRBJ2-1	CASMKGLADYNEQFF
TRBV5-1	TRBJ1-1	CASSQEQGRTEAFF
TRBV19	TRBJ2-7	CASGPSSEQYF
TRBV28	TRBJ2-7	CASSLIASGYEQYF
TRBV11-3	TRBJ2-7	CASSTLGHRSYEQYF
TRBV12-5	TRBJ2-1	CASGLPINEQFF
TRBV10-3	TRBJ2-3	CAITLGTSGGTDTQYF
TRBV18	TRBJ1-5	CASSLDRDLKPHF
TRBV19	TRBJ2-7	CASSFSGQIYEQYF
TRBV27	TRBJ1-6	CASSLDPRGPLHF
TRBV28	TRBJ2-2	CASSLWAGSGELFF
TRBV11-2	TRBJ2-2	CASSYTGLEAGELFF
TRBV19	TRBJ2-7	CASSTPAGGSYEQYF
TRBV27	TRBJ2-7	CASSFQGGNEQYF
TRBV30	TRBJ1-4	CACPPKGATNEKLFF